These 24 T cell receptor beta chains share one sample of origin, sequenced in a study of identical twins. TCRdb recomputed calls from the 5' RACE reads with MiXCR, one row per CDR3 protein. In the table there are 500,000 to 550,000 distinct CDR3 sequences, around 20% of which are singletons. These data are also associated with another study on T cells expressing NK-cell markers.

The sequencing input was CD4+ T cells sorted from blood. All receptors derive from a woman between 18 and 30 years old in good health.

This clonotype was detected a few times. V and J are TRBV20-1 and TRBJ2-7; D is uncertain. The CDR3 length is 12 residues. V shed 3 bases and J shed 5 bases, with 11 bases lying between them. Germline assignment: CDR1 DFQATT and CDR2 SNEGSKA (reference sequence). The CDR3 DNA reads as TGCAGTGCTAGTGAAGTTGTCAACGAGCAGTACTTC. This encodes CSASEVVNEQYF.

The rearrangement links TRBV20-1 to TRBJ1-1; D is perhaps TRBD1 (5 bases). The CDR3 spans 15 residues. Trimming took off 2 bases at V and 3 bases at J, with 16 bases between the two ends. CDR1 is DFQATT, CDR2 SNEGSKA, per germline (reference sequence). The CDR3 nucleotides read TGCAGTGCTAGAAGGGTCCGGGACGGGGACACTGAAGCTTTCTTT. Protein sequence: CSARRVRDGDTEAFF.

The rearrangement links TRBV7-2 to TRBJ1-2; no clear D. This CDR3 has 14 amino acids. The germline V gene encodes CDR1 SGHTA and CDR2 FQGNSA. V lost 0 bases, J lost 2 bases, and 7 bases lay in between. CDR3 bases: TGTGCCAGCAGCTTAGCGGGCAGGAACTATGGCTACACCTTC. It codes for CASSLAGRNYGYTF.

Here the CDR3 reads CASSQEGTFRPRNEQFF. CDR3 bases: TGTGCCAGCAGCCAGGAGGGGACTTTCCGACCTAGGAATGAGCAGTTCTTC. This chain uses TRBV5-6 with TRBJ2-1; a weak D match, TRBD2 (6 bases). This CDR3 is built from 17 residues. Trimming left V 4 bases short and J 7 bases short, with 24 bases between. Germline V gene data show CDR1 as SGHDT and CDR2 as YYEEEE.

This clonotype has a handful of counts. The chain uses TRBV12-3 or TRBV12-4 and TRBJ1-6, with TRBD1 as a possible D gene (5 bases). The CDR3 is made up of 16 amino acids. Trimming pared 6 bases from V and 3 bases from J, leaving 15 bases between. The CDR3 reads CASSAAGTYYNSPLHF. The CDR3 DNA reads TGTGCCAGCAGCGCCGCCGGGACGTACTATAATTCACCCCTCCACTTT.

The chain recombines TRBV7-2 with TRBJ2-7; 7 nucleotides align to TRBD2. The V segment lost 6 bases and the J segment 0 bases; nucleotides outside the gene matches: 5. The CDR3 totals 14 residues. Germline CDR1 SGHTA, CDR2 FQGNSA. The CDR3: CASSRAGSSYEQYF. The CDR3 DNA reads TGTGCCAGCAGTCGAGCGGGGAGCTCCTACGAGCAGTACTTC.

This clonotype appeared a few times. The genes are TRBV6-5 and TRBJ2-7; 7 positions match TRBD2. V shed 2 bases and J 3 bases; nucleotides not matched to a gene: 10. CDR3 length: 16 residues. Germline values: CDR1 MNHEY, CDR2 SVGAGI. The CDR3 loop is CASSYDGGRSNYEQYF. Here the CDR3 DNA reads TGTGCCAGCAGTTACGACGGGGGGAGAAGTAACTACGAGCAGTACTTC.

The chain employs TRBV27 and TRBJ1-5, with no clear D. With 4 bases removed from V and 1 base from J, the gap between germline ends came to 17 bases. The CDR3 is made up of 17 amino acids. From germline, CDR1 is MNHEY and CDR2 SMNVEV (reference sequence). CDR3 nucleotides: TGTGCCAGCAGTTCGAAGGGTAACGGGCGGAGCAATCAGCCCCAGCATTTT. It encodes CASSSKGNGRSNQPQHF.

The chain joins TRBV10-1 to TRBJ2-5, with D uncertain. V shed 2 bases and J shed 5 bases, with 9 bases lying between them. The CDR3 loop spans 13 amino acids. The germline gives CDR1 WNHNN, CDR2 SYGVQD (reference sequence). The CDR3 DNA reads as TGCGCCAGCAGTGAGGGGATCCGGGAGACCCAGTACTTC. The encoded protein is CASSEGIRETQYF.

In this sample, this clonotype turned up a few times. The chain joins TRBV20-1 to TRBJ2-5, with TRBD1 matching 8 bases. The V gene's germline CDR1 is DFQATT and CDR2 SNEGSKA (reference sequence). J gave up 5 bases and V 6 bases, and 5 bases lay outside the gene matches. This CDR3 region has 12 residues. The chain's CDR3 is CSARQGRETQYF. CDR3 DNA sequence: TGCAGTGCAAGACAGGGGAGGGAGACCCAGTACTTC.

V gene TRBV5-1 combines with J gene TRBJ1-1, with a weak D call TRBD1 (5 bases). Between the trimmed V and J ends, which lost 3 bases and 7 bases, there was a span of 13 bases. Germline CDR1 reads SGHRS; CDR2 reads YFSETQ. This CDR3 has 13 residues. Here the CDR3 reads CASSSPGRYEAFF. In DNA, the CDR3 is TGCGCCAGCAGCTCCCCGGGACGGTATGAAGCTTTCTTT.

CDR3: CALGTPGELFF. The CDR3 region has the DNA TGTGCCCTCGGGACTCCCGGGGAGCTGTTTTTT. The V and J genes are TRBV10-3 and TRBJ2-2; D is perhaps TRBD2 (6 bases). CDR1 and CDR2 from the germline V gene are ENHRY and SYGVKD. Deletions cut 11 bases from V and 6 bases from J, with 10 bases between. CDR3 length equals 11 residues.

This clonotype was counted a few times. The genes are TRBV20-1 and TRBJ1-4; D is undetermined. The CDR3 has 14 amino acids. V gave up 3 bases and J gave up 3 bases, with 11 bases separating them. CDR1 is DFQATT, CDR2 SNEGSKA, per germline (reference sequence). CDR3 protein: CSARDPHPNEKLFF. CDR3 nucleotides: TGCAGTGCTAGGGACCCACACCCTAATGAAAAACTGTTTTTT.

The CDR3 is CASSLGPMGADTQYF. The CDR3 DNA follows: TGTGCCAGCAGCCTGGGGCCGATGGGAGCAGATACGCAGTATTTT. The chain combines TRBV7-6 with TRBJ2-3; D may be TRBD1 or TRBD2 (5 bases each). Between the trimmed V and J ends, which lost 5 bases and 4 bases, there was a span of 16 bases. CDR1 is SGHVS and CDR2 is FNYEAQ in the germline V gene. The CDR3 runs to 15 residues.

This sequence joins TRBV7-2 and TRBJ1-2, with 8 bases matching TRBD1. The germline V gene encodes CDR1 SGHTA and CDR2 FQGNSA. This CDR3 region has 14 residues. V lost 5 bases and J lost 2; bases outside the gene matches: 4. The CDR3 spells CASSGQGLNYGYTF. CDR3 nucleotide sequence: TGTGCCAGCAGCGGACAGGGCCTAAACTATGGCTACACCTTC.

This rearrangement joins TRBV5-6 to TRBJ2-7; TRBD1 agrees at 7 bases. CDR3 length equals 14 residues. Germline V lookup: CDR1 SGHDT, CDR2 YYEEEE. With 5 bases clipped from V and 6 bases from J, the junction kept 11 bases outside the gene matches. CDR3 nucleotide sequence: TGTGCCAGCAGATGGATGACAGGGTCCGGCGAGCAGTACTTC. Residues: CASRWMTGSGEQYF.

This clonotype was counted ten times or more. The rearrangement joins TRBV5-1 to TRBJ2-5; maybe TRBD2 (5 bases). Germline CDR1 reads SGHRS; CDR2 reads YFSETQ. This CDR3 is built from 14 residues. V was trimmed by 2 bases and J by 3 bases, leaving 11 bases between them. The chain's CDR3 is CASSFTRGEETQYF. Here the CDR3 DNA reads TGCGCCAGCAGCTTCACACGGGGTGAAGAGACCCAGTACTTC.

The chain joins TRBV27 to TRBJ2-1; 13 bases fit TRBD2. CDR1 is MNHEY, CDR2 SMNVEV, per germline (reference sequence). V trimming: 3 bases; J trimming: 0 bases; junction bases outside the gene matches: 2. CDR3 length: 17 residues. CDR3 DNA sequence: TGTGCCAGCAGTTTGCGGACTAGCGGGGGCTCCTACAATGAGCAGTTCTTC. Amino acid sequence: CASSLRTSGGSYNEQFF.

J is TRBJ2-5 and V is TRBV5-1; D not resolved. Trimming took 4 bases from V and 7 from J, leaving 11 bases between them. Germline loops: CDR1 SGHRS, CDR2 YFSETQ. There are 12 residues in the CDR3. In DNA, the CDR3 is TGCGCCAGCAGCCTTGACACGGGGACCCAGTACTTC. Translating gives CASSLDTGTQYF.

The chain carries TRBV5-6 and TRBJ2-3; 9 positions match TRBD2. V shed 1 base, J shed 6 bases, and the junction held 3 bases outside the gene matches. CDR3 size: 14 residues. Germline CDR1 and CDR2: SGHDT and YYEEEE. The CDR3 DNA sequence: TGTGCCAGCAGCTTGCTTCTAGCGGGGGATACGCAGTATTTT. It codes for CASSLLLAGDTQYF. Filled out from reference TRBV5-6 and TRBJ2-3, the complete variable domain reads DAGVTQSPTHLIKTRGQQVTLRCSPKSGHDTVSWYQQALGQGPQFIFQYYEEEERQRGNFPDRFSGHQFPNYSSELNVNALLLGDSALYLCASSLLLAGDTQYFGPGTRLTVL.

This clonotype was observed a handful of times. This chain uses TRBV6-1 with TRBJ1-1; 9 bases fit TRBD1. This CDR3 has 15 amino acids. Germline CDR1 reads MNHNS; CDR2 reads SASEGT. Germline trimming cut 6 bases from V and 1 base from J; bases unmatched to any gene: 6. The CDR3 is CASRKPGQGNTEAFF. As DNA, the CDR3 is TGTGCCAGCAGGAAGCCGGGACAGGGGAACACTGAAGCTTTCTTT.

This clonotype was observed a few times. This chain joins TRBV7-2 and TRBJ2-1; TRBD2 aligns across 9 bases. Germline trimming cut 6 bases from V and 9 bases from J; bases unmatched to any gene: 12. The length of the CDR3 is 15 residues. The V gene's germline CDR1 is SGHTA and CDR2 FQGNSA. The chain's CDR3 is CASRHTGTSRSEQFF. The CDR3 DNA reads TGTGCCAGCAGACATACCGGGACTAGCCGGAGTGAGCAGTTCTTC.

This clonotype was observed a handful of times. The CDR3 region has the DNA TGTGCCAGCAGGCAGGGCGCCACAGATACGCAGTATTTT. Protein sequence: CASRQGATDTQYF. The J gene is TRBJ2-3, the V gene TRBV5-6, with D possibly matching TRBD1 (5 bases). Between the trimmed V and J ends, which lost 5 bases and 2 bases, there was a span of 9 bases. From germline, CDR1 is SGHDT and CDR2 YYEEEE. This CDR3 is 13 amino acids long.

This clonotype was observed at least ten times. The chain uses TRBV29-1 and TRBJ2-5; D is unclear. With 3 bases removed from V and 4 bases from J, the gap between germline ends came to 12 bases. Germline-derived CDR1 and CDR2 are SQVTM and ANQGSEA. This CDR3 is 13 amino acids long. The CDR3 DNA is TGCAGCGTTGAGAACGACGCCTCAGAGACCCAGTACTTC. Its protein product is CSVENDASETQYF.